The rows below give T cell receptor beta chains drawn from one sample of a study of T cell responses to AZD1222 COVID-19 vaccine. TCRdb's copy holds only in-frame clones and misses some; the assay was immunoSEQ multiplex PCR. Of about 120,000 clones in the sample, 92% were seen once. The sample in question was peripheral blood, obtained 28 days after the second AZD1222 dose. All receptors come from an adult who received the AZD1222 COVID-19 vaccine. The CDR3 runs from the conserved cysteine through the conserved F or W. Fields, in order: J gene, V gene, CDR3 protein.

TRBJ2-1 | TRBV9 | CASTSQLATNEQFF
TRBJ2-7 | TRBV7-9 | CASSLGSAGTYF
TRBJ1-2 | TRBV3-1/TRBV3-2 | CASSQAPDPSNYGYTF
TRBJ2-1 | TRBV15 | CATARGLAVSYNEQFF
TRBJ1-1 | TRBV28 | CASRIGGGRNTEAFF
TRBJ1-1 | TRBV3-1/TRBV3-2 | CASSQGTVRHLTSEAFF
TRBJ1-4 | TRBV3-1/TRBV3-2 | CASSQDSKVVRGGRFFF
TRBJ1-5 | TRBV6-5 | CASLQLQGSKKHF
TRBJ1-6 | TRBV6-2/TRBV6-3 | CASSYLAGRSNSPLHF
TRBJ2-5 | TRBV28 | CASSWGHQETQYF
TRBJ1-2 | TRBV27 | CASSQGGQGYGYTF
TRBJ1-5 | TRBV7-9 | CASSLSGPNQPQHF
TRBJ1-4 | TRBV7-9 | CASSSGQPGVEKLFF
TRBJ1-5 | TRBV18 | CASSPLPAGVHQPQHF
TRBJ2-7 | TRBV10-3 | CAISENLGLADSAGQYF
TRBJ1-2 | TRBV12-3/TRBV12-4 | CASSPGQNYGYTF
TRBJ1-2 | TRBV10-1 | CASSEPPTGDYGYTF